This T cell receptor (beta chain) was sequenced for a study of T cell responses to AZD1222 COVID-19 vaccine. The method was immunoSEQ multiplex PCR; TCRdb's version includes in-frame clones alone and lacks a portion of them. The data hold 99,000 or so clones, with 86% observed a single time. Regarding the study as a whole: After the peak T cell response, and only then, were repertoires sampled. Nearly half of spike-specific TCRs reportedly target unmutated variant regions. Two AZD1222 administrations were followed by greater Spike-specific TCR breadth and depth. Clonal diversity was possibly underestimated, and white British individuals and females predominated among donors.

There are 15 residues in the CDR3. V gave up 4 bases and J gave up 5 bases; unmatched junction bases: 9. From germline, CDR1 is MDHEN and CDR2 SYDVKM. On this clone: Its antigen is not known.

Sequencing used peripheral blood, obtained 28 days after the second dose of the MenACWY control vaccine. This rearrangement joins TRBV28 to TRBJ2-5; 8 nucleotides agree with TRBD1. The clonotype comes from an adult who received the MenACWY meningococcal vaccine as a control. CDR3 loop: CASSSSRGRRETQYF. CDR3 bases: TGTGCCAGCAGTTCGTCCAGGGGGCGGAGGGAGACCCAGTACTTC.